The rows below give T cell receptor beta chains drawn from one sample of a study of regulatory T cells in long-lasting Graves disease. TCRdb reanalysed the multiplex PCR reads using MiXCR and keeps one entry per CDR3 protein. The sample has about 460,000 distinct CDR3 sequences, 22% seen once; the top ten hold around 12%. Source: peripheral blood mononuclear cells (PBMCs), taken when the disease was refractory, from a patient treated with antithyroid drugs. Receptor source: a female donor with Graves disease. CDR3s leave out the opening cysteine and the closing phenylalanine or tryptophan.

j_gene,v_gene,CDR3aa
TRBJ2-7,TRBV5-1,ASSPAVSLSSYEQY
TRBJ1-2,TRBV6-5,ASSYREFLRRDRTSTAYGYT
TRBJ2-3,TRBV27,ASSLSVPTDTQY
TRBJ2-1,TRBV7-2,ASSHRGRGNNEQF
TRBJ1-1,TRBV10-3,AISPDRGRLLEAF
TRBJ2-7,TRBV6-1,ASSKGQGAVSYEQY
TRBJ1-5,TRBV18,ASSKDGNQPQH
TRBJ2-1,TRBV20-1,SCRSGGDPYNEQF
TRBJ1-1,TRBV5-1,ASSFTGGGNTEAF
TRBJ1-1,TRBV6-5,ASSYSMQPGGRTEAF
TRBJ1-4,TRBV27,ASSLSSSTNEKLF
TRBJ2-7,TRBV5-1,ASSLEREFEQY
TRBJ1-5,TRBV10-3,AISESTILSNQPQH
TRBJ2-7,TRBV19,ASSIGTGGSYEQY
TRBJ2-5,TRBV7-2,ASSLRQEGGGETQY
TRBJ2-7,TRBV11-2,ASSRGGIGYEQY
TRBJ2-5,TRBV5-4,ASSWQGRQETQY
TRBJ1-1,TRBV2,ASSVQGQGGTF
TRBJ2-7,TRBV6-5,ASSYGLAGGSLYEQY
TRBJ1-6,TRBV4-1,ASSQQKGGAYSPLH
TRBJ2-6,TRBV29-1,SVETGRRSGANVLT
TRBJ2-5,TRBV7-9,ASTPWTYQETQY
TRBJ1-6,TRBV20-1,SAPGPLSSYNSPLH
TRBJ1-6,TRBV4-3,ASSQELGYYNSPLH